A single sample is the source of the 2 T cell receptor beta chains below, sequenced in a study of cytomegalovirus exposure and HLA in healthy donors. Primers for the PCR totalled 60 Vbeta and 13 Jbeta. Only in-frame clones appear in the TCRdb table, and some are missing; sequencing was by immunoSEQ multiplex PCR. The sample records approximately 180,000 clones, 80% being singletons. Sample: PBMCs. The origin of the receptors is a man aged 25-45 years in good health and CMV-seropositive.

The chain has TRBV5-4 and TRBJ2-7; 7 positions agree with TRBD1. Germline values: CDR1 SGHNT, CDR2 YYREEE (reference sequence). V trimming: 4 bases; J trimming: 7 bases; junction bases outside the gene matches: 11. This CDR3 comprises 14 residues. In nucleotides, the CDR3 is TGTGCCAGCAGCGTAGGTTTGGGGACAGTGGAGCAGTACTTC. Translating gives CASSVGLGTVEQYF. Full variable domain (outside the CDR3, taken from reference TRBV5-4 and TRBJ2-7): ETGVTQSPTHLIKTRGQQVTLRCSSQSGHNTVSWYQQALGQGPQFIFQYYREEENGRGNFPPRFSGLQFPNYSSELNVNALELDDSALYLCASSVGLGTVEQYFGPGTRLTVT.

The chain is built from TRBV11-3 and TRBJ2-5; TRBD1 is a possible D gene (6 bases). The germline CDR1 and CDR2 sequences are SGHNT and YENEEA. This CDR3 has 13 residues. V lost 4 bases and J 5 bases, leaving 11 bases between the germline ends. This CDR3 is CASSSRTDETQYF. The CDR3 nucleotides read TGTGCCAGCAGCTCCCGGACAGATGAGACCCAGTACTTC.